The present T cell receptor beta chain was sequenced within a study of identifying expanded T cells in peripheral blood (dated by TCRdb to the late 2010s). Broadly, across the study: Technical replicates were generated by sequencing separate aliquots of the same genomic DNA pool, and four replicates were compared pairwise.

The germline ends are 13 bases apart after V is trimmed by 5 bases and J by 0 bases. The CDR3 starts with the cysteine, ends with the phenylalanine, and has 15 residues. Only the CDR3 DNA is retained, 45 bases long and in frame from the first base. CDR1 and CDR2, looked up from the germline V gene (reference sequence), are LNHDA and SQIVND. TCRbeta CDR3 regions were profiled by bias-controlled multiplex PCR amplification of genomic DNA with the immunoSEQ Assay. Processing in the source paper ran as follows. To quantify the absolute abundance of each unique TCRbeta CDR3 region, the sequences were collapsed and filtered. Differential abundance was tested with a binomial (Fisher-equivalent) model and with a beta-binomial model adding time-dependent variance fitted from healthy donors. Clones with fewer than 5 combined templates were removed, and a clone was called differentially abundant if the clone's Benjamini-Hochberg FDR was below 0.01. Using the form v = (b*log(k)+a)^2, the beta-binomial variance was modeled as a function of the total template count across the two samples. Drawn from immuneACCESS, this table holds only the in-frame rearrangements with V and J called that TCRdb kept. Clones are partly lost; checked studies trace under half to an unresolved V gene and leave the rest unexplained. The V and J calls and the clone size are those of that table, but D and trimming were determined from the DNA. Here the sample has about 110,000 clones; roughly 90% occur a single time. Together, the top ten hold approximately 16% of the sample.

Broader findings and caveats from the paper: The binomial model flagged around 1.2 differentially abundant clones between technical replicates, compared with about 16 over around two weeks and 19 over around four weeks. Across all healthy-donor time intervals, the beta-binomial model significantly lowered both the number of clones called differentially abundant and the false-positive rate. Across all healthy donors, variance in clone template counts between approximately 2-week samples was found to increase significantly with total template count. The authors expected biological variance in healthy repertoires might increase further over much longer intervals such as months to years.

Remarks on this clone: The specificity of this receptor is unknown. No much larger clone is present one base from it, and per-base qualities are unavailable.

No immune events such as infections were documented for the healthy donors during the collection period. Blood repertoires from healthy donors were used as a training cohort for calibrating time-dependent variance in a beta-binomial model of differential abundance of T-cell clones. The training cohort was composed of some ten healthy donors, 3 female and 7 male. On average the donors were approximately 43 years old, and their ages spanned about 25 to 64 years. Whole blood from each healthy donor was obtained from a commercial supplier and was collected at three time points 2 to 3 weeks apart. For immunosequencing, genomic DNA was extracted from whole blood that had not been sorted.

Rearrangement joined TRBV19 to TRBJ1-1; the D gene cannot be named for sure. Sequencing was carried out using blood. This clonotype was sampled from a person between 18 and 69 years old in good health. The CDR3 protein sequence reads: CASSPSQGMNTEAFF. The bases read TGTGCCAGTAGTCCAAGTCAAGGGATGAACACTGAAGCTTTCTTT.